The clone carrying this T cell receptor (beta chain) showed up just a few times. The sample is drawn from a study of CD8 T cells in ankylosing spondylitis. The CDR3 loop spans 11 amino acids. With 4 bases removed from V and 11 bases from J, the gap between germline ends came to 9 bases. Using its own MiXCR run on the 5' RACE reads, TCRdb lists one record per CDR3 protein. This sample yields about 260,000 distinct CDR3 sequences, of which 20% to 30% are seen a single time; approximately 0.61% belongs to the top ten. The clonotype originates from a male donor with ankylosing spondylitis or in good health (not recorded which). The chain joins TRBV12-3 or TRBV12-4 to TRBJ1-5; D remains ambiguous. Sequencing was carried out using blood, either unsorted or a sorted T cell fraction (not recorded which). The CDR3 region has the DNA TGTGCCAGCAGTTCGACCCAGTCCCAGCATTTT. It yields the protein CASSSTQSQHF.